This is a list of T cell receptor beta chains from one sample in a study of OX40 agonist ivuxolimab in advanced cancers. TCRdb keeps only in-frame clones here, not all; method: immunoSEQ multiplex PCR. The data contain about 79,000 clones, roughly 94% of them singletons. The sequencing used CD4+ or CD8+ T cells sorted from blood, collected in a trial of the OX40 agonist ivuxolimab. The receptors here all came from an adult with an advanced solid tumor such as melanoma, head and neck, liver or kidney cancer. Each CDR3 is given with its conserved first and last residue. D genes are given only for firm matches. Clone size appears in some rows only: once, few, many, or a class for an expanded clone.

clone_size	v_call	j_call	d_call	cdr3_length	cdr3_nt	cdr3_aa
NA	TRBV29-1	TRBJ1-1	NA	12	TGCAGCGTGGGAAGGATGAACACTGAAGCTTTCTTT	CSVGRMNTEAFF
NA	TRBV7-2	TRBJ2-2	NA	14	TGTGCCAGCAGCTTGCCGGGAGTTTTCGGGGAGCTGTTTTTT	CASSLPGVFGELFF
NA	TRBV21-1	TRBJ2-7	NA	17	TGTGCCAGCCCCAAAAATTCCGGGACTAGCGGGGTATACGAGCAGTACTTC	CASPKNSGTSGVYEQYF
once	TRBV7-2	TRBJ2-1	NA	13	TGTGCCAGCAGCTTAGGACTAAGGAATGAGCAGTTCTTC	CASSLGLRNEQFF
NA	TRBV7-7	TRBJ2-1	NA	16	TGTGCCAGCAGCTTAGCGGGAGGGGGGAAGGGCAATGAGCAGTTCTTC	CASSLAGGGKGNEQFF
NA	TRBV7-9	TRBJ2-1	TRBD2	16	TGTGCCAGCAGCTTAAGGTCCGGGGGAGGGGACAATGAGCAGTTCTTC	CASSLRSGGGDNEQFF
NA	TRBV27	TRBJ2-7	NA	13	TGTGCCAGCAGCTACGGGAGTAAGTACGAGCAGTACTTC	CASSYGSKYEQYF
NA	TRBV7-8	TRBJ1-1	NA	17	TGTGCCAGCAGCTTAGCTCCCGTGGGGGAAGGTGACACTGAAGCTTTCTTT	CASSLAPVGEGDTEAFF
NA	TRBV7-9	TRBJ2-7	NA	15	TGTGCCAGCAGCTCTCTAGCAGACGGTGGCTACGAGCAGTACTTC	CASSSLADGGYEQYF
NA	TRBV19	TRBJ2-5	TRBD1	15	TGTGCCAGTAGTATAGACAGGGGGCTTGGAGAGACCCAGTACTTC	CASSIDRGLGETQYF
NA	TRBV15	TRBJ2-1	TRBD1	16	TGTGCCACCAGCTCACAGGGGGGATCGGTTTACAATGAGCAGTTCTTC	CATSSQGGSVYNEQFF
NA	TRBV27	TRBJ2-5	NA	13	TGTGCCAGCAGTTTAGGGGTGTTAGAGACCCAGTACTTC	CASSLGVLETQYF
once	TRBV7-9	TRBJ1-2	NA	17	TGTGCCAGCAGCTTAGTACCCCGGACAGAGCCTAACTATGGCTACACCTTC	CASSLVPRTEPNYGYTF
once	TRBV28	TRBJ2-7	NA	14	TGTGCCAGCAGGTTACCGGGACGAGCCTACGAGCAGTACTTC	CASRLPGRAYEQYF
NA	TRBV12-5	TRBJ2-7	NA	15	TGTGCTAGTGGTTTGGGCGGGGACGTCTCCTACGAGCAGTACTTC	CASGLGGDVSYEQYF
NA	TRBV9	TRBJ1-1	TRBD1	13	TGTGCCAGCAGCGATGATCTCCAGGGGGCTGCTTTCTTT	CASSDDLQGAAFF
NA	TRBV14	TRBJ2-3	NA	13	TGTGCCAGCAGCCTCGTCGGGCCGAATACGCAGTATTTT	CASSLVGPNTQYF
NA	TRBV4-3	TRBJ2-1	TRBD2	14	TGCGCCAGCAGCCAGGGACTAGCGTACGATGAGCAGTTCTTC	CASSQGLAYDEQFF
NA	TRBV19	TRBJ1-3	NA	13	TGTGCCAGTAGTAACGGTTACGGAAACACCATATATTTT	CASSNGYGNTIYF
NA	TRBV7-7	TRBJ1-1	NA	14	TGTGCCAGCAGCCCACCCCCACCGAACACTGAAGCTTTCTTT	CASSPPPPNTEAFF
NA	TRBV7-8	TRBJ2-3	NA	15	TGTGCCAGCAGCTTAGCCCCAGGCGTCACAGATACGCAGTATTTT	CASSLAPGVTDTQYF
once	TRBV2	TRBJ2-7	TRBD1	13	TGTGCCAGCAGTGGACAGGGTGAGGACGAGCAGTACTTC	CASSGQGEDEQYF
NA	TRBV6-5	TRBJ1-1	NA	16	TGTGCCAGCAGTTACCATACCGGGGAGGGGAACACTGAAGCTTTCTTT	CASSYHTGEGNTEAFF
NA	TRBV7-9	TRBJ2-2	NA	15	TGTGCCAGCAGCTTAGATCGCGACTCCGGCGGGGAGCTGTTTTTT	CASSLDRDSGGELFF
NA	TRBV7-3	TRBJ1-2	NA	14	TGTGCCAGCAGCCAAATAGGGGGGCTGGAGGGCTACACCTTC	CASSQIGGLEGYTF
NA	TRBV6-1	TRBJ2-7	NA	12	TGTGCCAGCAGTGAAGTAAACTACGAGCAGTACTTC	CASSEVNYEQYF
NA	TRBV28	TRBJ2-5	NA	14	TGTGCCAGCAGTTCAGCTGTCGGAGGGGAGACCCAGTACTTC	CASSSAVGGETQYF
NA	TRBV5-6	TRBJ2-2	NA	12	TGTGCCAGCAGCTTATACACCGGGGAGCTGTTTTTT	CASSLYTGELFF
NA	TRBV10-3	TRBJ1-1	NA	13	TGTGCCATCAGTGCACCGGGTGACACTGAAGCTTTCTTT	CAISAPGDTEAFF
few	TRBV9	TRBJ2-2	NA	18	TGTGCCAGCAGCGCGTTGGGGGTAGGACAGAAAAACACCGGGGAGCTGTTTTTT	CASSALGVGQKNTGELFF
NA	TRBV9	TRBJ1-3	NA	19	TGTGCCAGCAGCGCATCACTGGCAGAACTGTCGAGCTCTGGAAACACCATATATTTT	CASSASLAELSSSGNTIYF
NA	TRBV6-1	TRBJ1-1	NA	14	TGTGCCAGCAGTGAAACGGGCATGAACACTGAAGCTTTCTTT	CASSETGMNTEAFF
NA	TRBV7-2	TRBJ2-7	NA	15	TGTGCCAGCAGCCGAGCTACAGGGAACGGCTACGAGCAGTACTTC	CASSRATGNGYEQYF
NA	TRBV20-1	TRBJ1-3	NA	11	TGCAGTGCTAGAGATGGGGGGCGACTATATTTT	CSARDGGRLYF
NA	TRBV28	TRBJ2-7	TRBD2	15	TGTGCCAGCAGACTGGGACTAGGGAACGCCTACGAGCAGTACTTC	CASRLGLGNAYEQYF
once	TRBV27	TRBJ2-7	NA	14	TGTGCCAGCAGTTTAGGCCCCGTCACCTACGAGCAGTACTTC	CASSLGPVTYEQYF
NA	TRBV4-3	TRBJ2-1	NA	14	TGCGCCAGCAGCCAAGATTATGAGGCTTGGGAGCAGTTCTTC	CASSQDYEAWEQFF
NA	TRBV19	TRBJ2-7	TRBD1	13	TGTGCCAGTAGTACTACAGGGGGGAACGAGCAGTACTTC	CASSTTGGNEQYF
NA	TRBV7-3	TRBJ2-2	NA	16	TGTGCCAGCAGCCCCCAGTTTGGGACCAGCACCGGGGAGCTGTTTTTT	CASSPQFGTSTGELFF
NA	TRBV10-3	TRBJ2-1	TRBD2	13	TGTGCCCTCGGGACTAGCGGGATCAATGAGCAGTTCTTC	CALGTSGINEQFF
NA	TRBV9	TRBJ2-7	NA	14	TGTGCCAGCAGCACCGGACAGAGCTCCTACGAGCAGTACTTC	CASSTGQSSYEQYF
NA	TRBV5-4	TRBJ1-2	NA	14	TGTGCCAGCAGCTTGAGCAGGGGAGCCTATGGCTACACCTTC	CASSLSRGAYGYTF
once	TRBV7-9	TRBJ1-2	NA	16	TGTGCCAGCAGCTTTTCTCAAGAACCCAACGACTATGGCTACACCTTC	CASSFSQEPNDYGYTF
NA	TRBV27	TRBJ2-7	NA	13	TGTGCCAGCAGTCTGGACACTTCCTACGAGCAGTACTTC	CASSLDTSYEQYF
NA	TRBV6-1	TRBJ1-5	NA	16	TGTGCCAGCAGTGAAAACTGGGGGTGGGGCAATCAGCCCCAGCATTTT	CASSENWGWGNQPQHF
NA	TRBV19	TRBJ2-1	TRBD2	15	TGTGCCAGTACCCCAGGGACTAGCGGGGCCCGGGAGCAGTTCTTC	CASTPGTSGAREQFF
NA	TRBV6-5	TRBJ2-5	TRBD2	15	TGTGCCAGCAGTTACGGGACTAGCCATAGTGAGACCCAGTACTTC	CASSYGTSHSETQYF
NA	TRBV4-1	TRBJ2-7	NA	15	TGCGCCAGCAGCCAAGATAGGGTGGACTCGCGGGTGATCTACTTC	CASSQDRVDSRVIYF
NA	TRBV7-8	TRBJ1-2	NA	14	TGTGCCAGCAGCTTAGACGTCTCTAACTATGGCTACACCTTC	CASSLDVSNYGYTF
NA	TRBV2	TRBJ2-7	TRBD1	14	TGTGCCAGCACCGAAGACAGGGGGTCCTACGAGCAGTACTTC	CASTEDRGSYEQYF
once	TRBV15	TRBJ2-3	TRBD2	17	TGTGCCACCAGCAGAGTCCTAGCGGGAACTAGCACAGATACGCAGTATTTT	CATSRVLAGTSTDTQYF
NA	TRBV29-1	TRBJ2-2	TRBD1	13	TGCAGCGTTGAGCTAGGGGGCCCCGGGGAGCTGTTTTTT	CSVELGGPGELFF
NA	TRBV7-9	TRBJ2-2	TRBD1	17	TGTGCCAGCAGCTTAGCTGGCGACAGGGGAGTCACCGGGGAGCTGTTTTTT	CASSLAGDRGVTGELFF